This T cell receptor beta chain was observed in a study of T cells in Graves' hyperthyroidism and ophthalmopathy (dated by TCRdb to the late 2010s). At the level of the whole study: A discovery cohort of about a hundred patients, 43 with Graves' ophthalmopathy and about 58 with stable Graves' hyperthyroidism, was used to find distinguishing TCR V-J signatures. An independent validation cohort of around 19 hyperthyroidism patients and more than 15 patients who later progressed to ophthalmopathy tested prospective prediction of ophthalmopathy. For training and testing, the 100 or so patients in the discovery cohort were randomly divided in a 7:3 ratio. In addition, the study compared T-cell repertoires in thyroid tissue and in blood from roughly six Graves' hyperthyroidism patients. Once sampling was done, hyperthyroidism patients were given methimazole at a starting dose of 30 mg daily, whereas ophthalmopathy patients were given high-dose intravenous methylprednisolone. The paper describes TCR Vbeta CDR3 sequencing of roughly 130 peripheral blood samples, made up of some 40 ophthalmopathy patients, approximately 73 hyperthyroidism patients and some 17 progressor patients.

Stable Graves' hyperthyroidism was defined as no progression to ophthalmopathy during 18 months of follow-up. Hyperthyroidism patients were aged 18 to 65 years and newly diagnosed, with disease duration of less than 2 months. Patients with uncontrolled infections, other autoimmune diseases, pregnancy or lactation were excluded. Clinical symptoms, serum thyroxine and TRAb, thyroid ultrasound, and orbital computed tomography formed the basis for the diagnoses. Total RNA was extracted using Trizol reagent, and RNA quality was assessed on an Agilent 2100 Bioanalyzer. On the study overall, not on this receptor specifically: No statistical method was used to set the sample size in advance, and investigators knew the group allocation. In validation, progression to ophthalmopathy was predicted by the model with more than 65% sensitivity and approximately 78% specificity, a median of approximately 6.5 months before onset. In cross-validation, a model built on a 13 V-J signature told ophthalmopathy apart from stable hyperthyroidism with over 85% sensitivity and around 83% specificity, and in testing the same model reached 80%/75%. Most expanded thyroid clonotypes (frequency above 0.001) were also detected in blood, suggesting blood repertoires may reflect thyroid immune responses.

The TCR beta CDR3 regions were amplified from RNA transcripts. For the first round of RT-PCR on the TCR CDR3, the HTBI primer set was used together with the Qiagen OneStep RT-PCR kit. Libraries were constructed in a second round of multiplex PCR, after which size selection and purification were carried out. Libraries were sequenced paired-end with 100 bp reads on an Illumina HiSeq2000. In the authors' own workflow: SOAPnuke was used to process the raw data, throwing out any read that contained adapters or uncalled bases, had a mean Phred below 15, or lacked an exact constant-primer or identifier match. High-quality paired reads were merged with COPE v1.2.5, and unique nucleotide sequences were defined as clonotypes. MiTCR v1.1 was used to align the clonotypes against IMGT TRBV, TRBD and TRBJ reference segments. The analysis was restricted to V-J combinations with a frequency above 0.0001, which together covered 99% to 99.2% of the repertoires. A TCS score was defined as the ratio of F50 (clonal expansion) to E x V (chaos), with BLOSUM62-based TCRdist applied between CDR3 peptides within each V-J. Welch's t-statistics and random forest reduced approximately 520 V-J features to 10 to 15, which were used in a naive Bayes classifier (R e1071). Using fastp at Q25 and MiXCR, TCRdb reprocessed the public reads and kept productive beta chains. A single entry per CDR3 protein holds the most common genes and DNA from its merged rows. V and J calls and clone size were set by TCRdb, not the authors. The sample table shows just over 550,000 distinct CDR3 sequences, and 46% are seen once. Together, the top ten hold 8% to 8.5% of the sample.

This clonotype was seen only a few times. It has no known antigen specificity. No clone much larger than this one lies a single base away; base qualities are absent. The sample comprised peripheral blood or thyroid tissue (not recorded which). The sequence came from a woman between 18 and 30 years old with Graves' hyperthyroidism. Donor details come from another sample of the same person, matched by shared clones.

The nucleotide sequence is TGTGCCAGCAAAAACAGGGAAGGCTATGGCTACACCTTC. Its translation is CASKNREGYGYTF. The chain is encoded by TRBV6-6 joined to TRBJ1-2, with a tentative D gene TRBD1 over 6 matching bases. There are 13 amino acids in the CDR3, from cysteine to phenylalanine inclusive. CDR3 DNA only is kept here, 39 bases in frame from base 1. The germline ends are 13 bases apart after V is trimmed by 7 bases and J by 4 bases. The germline V gene (reference sequence) specifies MNHNY as CDR1 and SVGAGI as CDR2.